The 7 T cell receptor beta chains below come from one sample, sequenced in a study of blood T cells in healthy people across ages. Then a second PCR, running roughly 7 to 11 cycles, was carried out with a sample-barcoded 5' primer and a J-beta primer mix. A single record per CDR3 protein comes from TCRdb applying MiXCR to the 5' RACE reads. In the table there are more than 1,400,000 distinct CDR3 sequences, 40% to 50% of which are singletons. Material: blood. All receptors come from a woman younger than 30 in good health.

The chain couples TRBV20-1 to TRBJ1-2; D is undetermined. Germline V gene lookup returns CDR1 DFQATT and CDR2 SNEGSKA (reference sequence). Deletions cut 1 base from V and 8 bases from J, with 8 bases between. This CDR3 region has 11 residues. This CDR3 is CSARAPSGYTF. For the CDR3, the DNA is TGCAGTGCTAGAGCCCCATCCGGCTACACCTTC.

This clonotype came up a few times. The chain is built from TRBV14 and TRBJ2-1; a weak D match, TRBD2 (5 bases). Trimming removed 2 bases from V and 10 bases from J, with 15 bases in between. The germline V gene has CDR1 SGHDN and CDR2 FVKESK. There are 14 residues in the CDR3. The CDR3, as DNA: TGTGCCAGCAGCCAAAGTTTGTCGCTAGCCGAGCAGTTCTTC. Amino acids: CASSQSLSLAEQFF.

This clonotype has more than one count but fewer than ten. The rearrangement links TRBV7-9 to TRBJ2-1, with 10 bases aligning to TRBD1. There are 15 residues in the CDR3. Germline V gene data show CDR1 as SEHNR and CDR2 as FQNEAQ (reference sequence). With 3 bases clipped from V and 3 bases from J, the junction kept 2 bases outside the gene matches. The CDR3 DNA reads as TGTGCCAGCAGCTTGACAGGGGGCGACTACAATGAGCAGTTCTTC. Encoded protein: CASSLTGGDYNEQFF.

This clonotype was seen a few times. V gene TRBV11-2 combines with J gene TRBJ2-1, with D possibly being TRBD1 or TRBD2 (5 bases each). The end of the DNA fits TRBJ2-7 better, so the J call may be wrong. CDR1 and CDR2 from the germline V gene are SGHAT and FQNNGV. The CDR3 is 16 residues long. The CDR3 nucleotides read TGTGCCAGCAGCTTAGGGGGTGGGACCTCCTACAATGAGCAGTACTTC. Translation: CASSLGGGTSYNEQYF.

The rearrangement links TRBV27 to TRBJ1-1; 9 nucleotides align to TRBD1. The length of the CDR3 is 15 residues. V gave up 7 bases and J gave up 3 bases; unmatched junction bases: 9. The V gene's germline CDR1 is MNHEY and CDR2 SMNVEV (reference sequence). The CDR3 DNA sequence: TGTGCCAGCACCCCTTGGGGACAGGGATACACTGAAGCTTTCTTT. The encoded protein is CASTPWGQGYTEAFF.

This rearrangement joins TRBV20-1 to TRBJ2-7, with 7 bases aligning to TRBD1. Germline assignment: CDR1 DFQATT and CDR2 SNEGSKA (reference sequence). The ends lost 3 bases at V and 1 base at J; junction bases unmatched: 6. The CDR3 sequence is 14 residues long. CDR3 DNA sequence: TGCAGTGCTAGTGACAGGGCCCGGTCCTACGAGCAGTACTTC. This codes for CSASDRARSYEQYF.

This clonotype was counted between two and nine times. This chain links TRBV4-1 with TRBJ2-7; weak D call: TRBD2 (5 bases). Germline V gives CDR1 MGHRA, CDR2 YSYEKL. V lost 3 bases and J 0 bases, leaving 12 bases between the germline ends. The CDR3 length is 15 residues. The CDR3 region is CASSHGSGYSYEQYF. Here the CDR3 DNA reads TGCGCCAGCAGCCACGGAAGCGGCTACTCCTACGAGCAGTACTTC.